This T cell receptor beta chain was observed in a study of blood T cell repertoires in COVID-19 (dated by TCRdb to between 2020 and 2021). Background on the whole study: Samples from collaborators originated in the United States, Italy and Spain and spanned both the acute and convalescent phases of COVID-19. Where available, HLA class I and class II types were obtained from metadata supplied by the sample provider rather than from assay-based typing. Nearly every sample came with metadata listing a de-identified subject ID, COVID-19 status, age in years and sex. The repertoires were made available in a free public database intended to serve as a resource for research on the immune response to SARS-CoV-2. Samples were obtained from the ongoing ImmuneRACE study (first 160 participants) and from 1,000 to 1,500 subjects provided by 6 global collaborators. The dataset comprised deeply sampled blood TCRbeta repertoires from subjects exposed to, actively infected with, or recovered from COVID-19. The prospective study material was composed of cDNA or gDNA derived from T cells, B-cell-depleted T cells, or PBMCs. Findings and caveats that apply to the study as a whole: Clinical and demographic metadata were provided uncurated, with the amount varying by source and participant.

Participants in the prospective study were enrolled through a virtual design, were aged about 18 to 90 years, and lived in approximately 25 United States geographic areas. To assign participants to cohorts, the prospective study relied on clinical history that participants themselves reported in a screening survey and a study questionnaire. For ImmuneRACE Cohort 3, a participant was defined as recovered based on two consecutive negative NP/OP PCR tests, clearance by a healthcare professional, or resolution of symptoms. Mobile phlebotomists in the prospective study collected whole blood, serum and a nasopharyngeal or oropharyngeal swab from every participant. Participants in the prospective study had the option to provide additional blood draws and questionnaires over a roughly 2-month period. Blood samples from the prospective study were shipped frozen or at room temperature prior to DNA extraction.

Turning to this clone: Its cognate antigen has yet to be identified. No per-base quality is available; no much larger clone lies one base away.

TCRbeta CDR3 regions were amplified from genomic DNA using the immunoSEQ Assay, a bias-controlled multiplex PCR. In the paper's pipeline: Within the assay, amplification of reference gene primers was used to estimate how many nucleated cells each sample contained. Sequence reads were collapsed and filtered to measure the absolute abundance of every unique TCRbeta CDR3 rearrangement. For each sample, productive Simpson clonality was calculated as the square root of Simpson's diversity index over productive rearrangements. Held by TCRdb, this immuneACCESS table contains in-frame sequences only and omits some clones. Under half of the omission traces to an unresolved V gene where checked; the cause of the rest is unknown. The D gene and trimming were derived from the DNA, and the V and J assignments and clone size from that table. A total of about 180,000 clones appear in this sample, 88% of them only once. Roughly 10% of the sample comes from the top ten.

Trimming leaves V shorter by 5 bases and J shorter by 8 bases, with the junction holding 6 bases beyond the gene matches. CDR1 SQVTM and CDR2 ANQGSEA are derived from the germline V gene. The CDR3 runs 12 residues from the cysteine to the phenylalanine. Only the CDR3 region is kept as DNA, spanning 36 bases read in frame from base 1. The chain is assembled from TRBV29-1 and TRBJ1-2, with 9 bases in between that match TRBD1. The clonotype was recovered from a young woman who had recovered from COVID-19. Sequencing was done on a sample of PBMCs or T cells enriched from blood (not recorded which). The nucleotide sequence is TGCAGCGTTAGGGGGGACAGGGAAGGCTACACCTTC. Its translation reads: CSVRGDREGYTF.